The 18 T cell receptor beta chains given below trace back to one sample, sequenced in a study of T cell changes during pregnancy in multiple sclerosis. The data were produced by immunoSEQ multiplex PCR, yet TCRdb's version contains in-frame clones alone and is incomplete. The data contain roughly 58,000 clones, about 92% of them singletons. The sample was CD8+ T cells from peripheral blood mononuclear cells, taken before pregnancy. These receptors came from a female donor with multiple sclerosis, enrolled in a pregnancy study.

V gene TRBV10-3 combines with J gene TRBJ1-1; D possibly corresponds to TRBD1 (5 bases). Germline CDR1 ENHRY, CDR2 SYGVKD. The CDR3 spans 14 residues. V was trimmed by 3 bases and J by 3 bases, leaving 11 bases between them. DNA of the CDR3: TGTGCCATCAGTGAAGGAGGGGCCCACACTGAAGCTTTCTTT. As protein: CAISEGGAHTEAFF.

This clone came up once. V gene TRBV4-1 combines with J gene TRBJ1-5; D perhaps matches TRBD1 (5 bases). The germline V and J ends were trimmed by 3 bases and 5 bases, with 14 bases remaining between them. Germline V CDR1 and CDR2: MGHRA, YSYEKL. The CDR3 totals 15 residues. The CDR3 DNA sequence: TGCGCCAGCAGCCACCCGGGGGGTCGTGATCAGCCCCAGCATTTT. Protein sequence: CASSHPGGRDQPQHF.

This clone was counted a few times. The chain recombines TRBV2 with TRBJ1-2, with 7 bases fitting TRBD1. The CDR3 is made up of 15 amino acids. V lost 4 bases and J lost 6; bases outside the gene matches: 11. Germline CDR1 and CDR2: SNHLY and FYNNEI. CDR3 loop: CASSGEGGAWDGYTF. CDR3 bases: TGTGCCAGCAGTGGGGAAGGGGGCGCCTGGGATGGCTACACCTTC.

The chain combines TRBV5-4 with TRBJ2-7, with D maybe TRBD1 (5 bases). The germline V and J ends were trimmed by 4 bases and 4 bases, with 24 bases remaining between them. This CDR3 has 17 amino acids. In germline, CDR1 is SGHNT, CDR2 YYREEE (reference sequence). For the CDR3, the DNA is TGTGCCAGCAGCGTAGGAGACAGTTTCCTCGGGTTTTACGAGCAGTACTTC. Amino acids: CASSVGDSFLGFYEQYF. The full variable domain, with the rest looked up from reference TRBV5-4 and TRBJ2-7, is ETGVTQSPTHLIKTRGQQVTLRCSSQSGHNTVSWYQQALGQGPQFIFQYYREEENGRGNFPPRFSGLQFPNYSSELNVNALELDDSALYLCASSVGDSFLGFYEQYFGPGTRLTVT.

The chain is built from TRBV2 and TRBJ2-3; 10 nucleotides align to TRBD1. This CDR3 region has 15 residues. V trimming: 8 bases; J trimming: 2 bases; junction bases outside the gene matches: 7. Per germline, CDR1 SNHLY and CDR2 FYNNEI. The CDR3 sequence: CASGRQGANTDTQYF. The CDR3 DNA reads as TGTGCCAGCGGCAGACAGGGGGCTAACACAGATACGCAGTATTTT.

This clone is a singleton in its sample. V gene TRBV29-1 combines with J gene TRBJ2-1; D remains ambiguous. Trimming stripped 3 bases from V and 5 bases from J, with 14 bases between. Looked up from germline, CDR1 is SQVTM and CDR2 is ANQGSEA. This CDR3 spans 14 amino acids. CDR3 sequence: CSVEYPAENNEQFF. CDR3 nucleotide sequence: TGCAGCGTTGAGTACCCCGCGGAGAACAATGAGCAGTTCTTC.

The chain employs TRBV6-5 and TRBJ2-5; 8 nucleotides align to TRBD2. The J segment lost 6 bases and the V segment lost 6 bases, leaving 6 bases of the junction unmatched. The CDR3 totals 13 residues. The V gene's germline CDR1 is MNHEY and CDR2 SVGAGI. CDR3 protein: CASRAGGGQTQYF. In DNA form, the CDR3 reads TGTGCCAGCAGAGCCGGGGGGGGGCAGACCCAGTACTTC.

This chain connects TRBV13 to TRBJ2-7; D is unresolved. The V and J ends lost 2 bases and 0 bases respectively, with 5 bases between them. CDR1 and CDR2 (germline): PRHDT, FYEKMQ (reference sequence). The CDR3 runs to 13 residues. The DNA for the CDR3 is TGTGCCAGCAGCTTATCCAGCTCCTACGAGCAGTACTTC. Residues: CASSLSSSYEQYF.

The CDR3 is CASSQNGLRTDTQYF. In nucleotides, the CDR3 is TGCGCCAGCAGCCAAAATGGACTCCGCACAGATACGCAGTATTTT. The genes are TRBV4-1 and TRBJ2-3; a possible D gene is TRBD2 (5 bases). There are 15 residues in the CDR3. The germline V gene encodes CDR1 MGHRA and CDR2 YSYEKL. Trimming left V 2 bases short and J 1 base short, with 10 bases between.

This chain links TRBV6-5 with TRBJ2-7, with 8 bases identical to TRBD2. The CDR3 sequence is 13 residues long. J gave up 4 bases and V 7 bases, and 6 bases lay outside the gene matches. Germline V CDR1 and CDR2: MNHEY, SVGAGI. CDR3 in DNA: TGTGCCAGCACTGAAGCGGGAGCTTACGAGCAGTACTTC. It is translated as CASTEAGAYEQYF.

The CDR3 sequence: CASSLQRGELFF. CDR3 sequence (DNA): TGTGCCAGCAGTCTCCAGCGCGGGGAGCTGTTTTTT. J is TRBJ2-2 and V is TRBV27; no clear D gene. The CDR3 is 12 residues long. Trimming removed 5 bases at V and 7 bases at J, with 8 bases between. Germline loops: CDR1 MNHEY, CDR2 SMNVEV (reference sequence).

CDR3 coding DNA: TGTGCCAGTAATACAGCTAACTATGGCTACACCTTC. Amino acid sequence: CASNTANYGYTF. The J gene is TRBJ1-2, the V gene TRBV19; no clear D. Germline loops: CDR1 LNHDA, CDR2 SQIVND (reference sequence). The CDR3 covers 12 residues. The V gene lost 7 bases and the J gene lost 0 bases, with 6 bases spanning the gap.

This clone has only a few counts. V usage is TRBV9 and J usage is TRBJ2-1; D perhaps matches TRBD1 (5 bases). V shed 3 bases and J shed 5 bases, with 21 bases lying between them. This CDR3 spans 17 amino acids. Germline V gene data show CDR1 as SGDLS and CDR2 as YYNGEE. CDR3 in amino acids: CASSGDSAPRPNNEQFF. The CDR3 nucleotides read TGTGCCAGCAGCGGCGACAGCGCCCCACGTCCGAACAATGAGCAGTTCTTC.

V is TRBV7-6 and J is TRBJ2-1; 10 nucleotides agree with TRBD2. The CDR3 loop spans 17 amino acids. With V trimmed by 4 bases and J by 7 bases, 13 bases remained unmatched. CDR1 and CDR2 from the germline V gene are SGHVS and FNYEAQ. The CDR3: CASSSRSLAGAQNEQFF. CDR3 in DNA: TGTGCCAGCAGCTCCCGCTCCCTAGCGGGGGCCCAAAATGAGCAGTTCTTC.

In its sample, this clone was seen once. V is TRBV15 and J is TRBJ1-1; D is unclear. CDR3 length equals 11 residues. CDR1 is LNHNV and CDR2 is YYDKDF in the germline V gene (reference sequence). Between the trimmed V and J ends, which lost 8 bases and 1 base, there was a span of 5 bases. The CDR3 DNA sequence: TGTGCCACCCTTTCGAACACTGAAGCTTTCTTT. Its protein is CATLSNTEAFF. Combining the CDR3 with reference TRBV15 and TRBJ1-1 gives the whole variable domain DAMVIQNPRYQVTQFGKPVTLSCSQTLNHNVMYWYQQKSSQAPKLLFHYYDKDFNNEADTPDNFQSRRPNTSFCFLDIRSPGLGDTAMYLCATLSNTEAFFGQGTRLTVV.

The chain combines TRBV5-6 with TRBJ2-7, with D perhaps TRBD1 (5 bases). Germline V lookup: CDR1 SGHDT, CDR2 YYEEEE. V shed 3 bases and J shed 0 bases, with 16 bases lying between them. This CDR3 is built from 16 residues. The CDR3 nucleotides read TGTGCCAGCAGCTCGACAGTTACAGCCTCCTCCTACGAGCAGTACTTC. Protein: CASSSTVTASSYEQYF. Filled out from reference TRBV5-6 and TRBJ2-7, the complete variable domain reads DAGVTQSPTHLIKTRGQQVTLRCSPKSGHDTVSWYQQALGQGPQFIFQYYEEEERQRGNFPDRFSGHQFPNYSSELNVNALLLGDSALYLCASSSTVTASSYEQYFGPGTRLTVT.

The chain uses TRBV19 and TRBJ1-1; D is possibly TRBD1 (6 bases). Germline lookup yields CDR1 LNHDA and CDR2 SQIVND (reference sequence). There are 14 residues in the CDR3. V lost 5 bases, J lost 6 bases, and 16 bases lay in between. CDR3 nucleotide sequence: TGTGCCAGTAGTGGGGACATCCTGGGGGCTGAAGCTTTCTTT. Its translation: CASSGDILGAEAFF.

The chain carries TRBV7-9 and TRBJ2-5; D is unresolved. Trimming removed 2 bases from V and 1 base from J, with 11 bases in between. Germline CDR1 and CDR2: SEHNR and FQNEAQ (reference sequence). This CDR3 is 15 amino acids long. The CDR3 coding sequence is TGTGCCAGCAGCTTAAGAACAGTGGCCCAAGAGACCCAGTACTTC. Residues: CASSLRTVAQETQYF. The whole variable domain, filled in from reference TRBV7-9 and TRBJ2-5, reads DTGVSQNPRHKITKRGQNVTFRCDPISEHNRLYWYRQTLGQGPEFLTYFQNEAQLEKSRLLSDRFSAERPKGSFSTLEIQRTEQGDSAMYLCASSLRTVAQETQYFGPGTRLLVL.